This TCR beta chain is from a study of OX40 agonist ivuxolimab in advanced cancers. This clone was seen only a few times. Trimming took 4 bases from V and 2 from J; bases not matched to a gene: 1. CDR1 is PRHDT and CDR2 is FYEKMQ in the germline V gene (reference sequence). The CDR3 covers 13 residues. Clones were read by immunoSEQ multiplex PCR, and TCRdb kept only the in-frame ones, dropping some. Here the sample spans around 27,000 clones, approximately 84% being singletons. The receptor was isolated from an adult with an advanced solid tumor such as melanoma, head and neck, liver or kidney cancer. The source material was CD4+ or CD8+ T cells sorted from blood, sampled in a trial of the OX40 agonist ivuxolimab. V gene TRBV13 combines with J gene TRBJ1-1; 7 nucleotides agree with TRBD1. The CDR3 nucleotides read TGTGCCAGCAGCTCAGGGGGTAACACTGAAGCTTTCTTT. Its protein is CASSSGGNTEAFF.